This entry concerns a single T cell receptor (beta chain). Its antigen is not identified. These data belong to a study of T cell responses to AZD1222 COVID-19 vaccine. Germline V gene sequence: CDR1 LNHDA, CDR2 SQIVND (reference sequence). V was pared by 5 bases and J by 2 bases, with 5 bases of the junction left unmatched. CDR3 length: 15 residues. Study-level points and caveats: Donors skewed white British and female; clonal diversity was possibly underestimated. At 160-218 and 743-854, vaccine-associated CD4 TCRs were dominant, and they spanned spike. A reported finding is that nearly half of spike-specific TCRs target unmutated variant regions. The study identified only five or six AZD1222 recipients as seropositive at baseline.

Some clones are missing from TCRdb's copy, which holds only in-frame ones; the method was immunoSEQ multiplex PCR. The sample shows around 220,000 clones, less than 95% of them seen only once. This material consisted of peripheral blood, taken 28 days after the second dose of the MenACWY control vaccine. This TCR was recovered from an adult who received the MenACWY meningococcal vaccine as a control. This chain links TRBV19 with TRBJ2-2; 7 nucleotides match TRBD1. The CDR3 region has the DNA TGTGCCAGTAGTCTATCAGGGGGAAACACCGGGGAGCTGTTTTTT. The encoded protein is CASSLSGGNTGELFF.